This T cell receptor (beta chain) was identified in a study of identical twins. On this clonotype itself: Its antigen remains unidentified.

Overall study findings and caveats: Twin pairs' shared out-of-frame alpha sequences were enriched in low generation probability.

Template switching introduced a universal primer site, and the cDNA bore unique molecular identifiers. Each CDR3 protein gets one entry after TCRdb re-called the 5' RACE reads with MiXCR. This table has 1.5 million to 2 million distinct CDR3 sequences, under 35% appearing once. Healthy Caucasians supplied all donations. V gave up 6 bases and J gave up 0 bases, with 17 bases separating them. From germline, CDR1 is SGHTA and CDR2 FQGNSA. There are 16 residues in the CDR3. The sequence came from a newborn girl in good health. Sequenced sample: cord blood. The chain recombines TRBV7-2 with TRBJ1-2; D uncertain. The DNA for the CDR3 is TGTGCCAGCAGTCAGCCGGTGGTGACTTCTAACTATGGCTACACCTTC. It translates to CASSQPVVTSNYGYTF.